The clone carrying this T cell receptor beta chain showed up many times. Its antigen is unidentified. This entry belongs to a study of T cells after yellow fever vaccination. Findings and caveats of the study: Post-booster repertoires again held most primary-vaccination clones (roughly 95% CD4, around 90% CD8).

CDR1 and CDR2 (germline): DFQATT, SNEGSKA (reference sequence). CDR3 length: 15 amino acids. V lost 5 bases, J lost 3 bases, and 9 bases stayed unmatched. UMIs and a universal primer site were added when TCR cDNA was made by 5'RACE template switching. TCRdb passed the 5' RACE reads through MiXCR, listing each CDR3 protein once. The sample contains hundreds of thousands of distinct CDR3 sequences, about 9.5% of which appear only once. The source is a young man who received the YFV17D yellow fever vaccine. The sequences come from PBMCs, collected on the day of the first yellow fever vaccination. The V gene is TRBV20-1, the J gene TRBJ1-5, with 8 bases aligning to TRBD1. The CDR3 region is CSAPLTGAINQPQHF. CDR3 coding DNA: TGCAGTGCTCCCCTGACAGGGGCTATCAATCAGCCCCAGCATTTT.